This T cell receptor (beta chain) emerged from a study of human T cells and chemical hapten exposure. General observations from the study: Patch test score rose with PT1 expanded TCR count, significant at thresholds 8, 16 and 32, not 4.

In this sample, this clonotype turned up a few times. Antigen specificity is unknown. Via MiXCR, TCRdb re-called the RACE reads, giving one row per CDR3 protein. Of some 54,000 distinct CDR3 sequences detected, about a tenth appear once; the ten largest clones hold over 1.5%. The sample's time point: patch test 2, 6 weeks after DPC sensitization. Sample treatment: therapeutic diphenylcyclopropenone sensitization with weekly scalp DPC. Blood collection took place prior to placing each patch test. The authors extracted total RNA from unfractionated whole blood. Trimming removed 4 bases at V and 1 base at J, with 7 bases between. This CDR3 is 14 amino acids long. Germline-derived CDR1 and CDR2 are SEHNR and FQNEAQ (reference sequence).

The TCR sequence derives from a woman aged 50 to 60 with alopecia areata. Some clones in this sample may be carry-over from other donors' samples. The rearrangement joins TRBV7-9 to TRBJ2-2; D is unresolved. Sample: whole blood, taken in connection with sensitization to the hapten diphenylcyclopropenone (DPC). This CDR3 is CASSSRVNTGELFF. The DNA for the CDR3 is TGTGCCAGCAGCTCACGAGTGAACACCGGGGAGCTGTTTTTT.